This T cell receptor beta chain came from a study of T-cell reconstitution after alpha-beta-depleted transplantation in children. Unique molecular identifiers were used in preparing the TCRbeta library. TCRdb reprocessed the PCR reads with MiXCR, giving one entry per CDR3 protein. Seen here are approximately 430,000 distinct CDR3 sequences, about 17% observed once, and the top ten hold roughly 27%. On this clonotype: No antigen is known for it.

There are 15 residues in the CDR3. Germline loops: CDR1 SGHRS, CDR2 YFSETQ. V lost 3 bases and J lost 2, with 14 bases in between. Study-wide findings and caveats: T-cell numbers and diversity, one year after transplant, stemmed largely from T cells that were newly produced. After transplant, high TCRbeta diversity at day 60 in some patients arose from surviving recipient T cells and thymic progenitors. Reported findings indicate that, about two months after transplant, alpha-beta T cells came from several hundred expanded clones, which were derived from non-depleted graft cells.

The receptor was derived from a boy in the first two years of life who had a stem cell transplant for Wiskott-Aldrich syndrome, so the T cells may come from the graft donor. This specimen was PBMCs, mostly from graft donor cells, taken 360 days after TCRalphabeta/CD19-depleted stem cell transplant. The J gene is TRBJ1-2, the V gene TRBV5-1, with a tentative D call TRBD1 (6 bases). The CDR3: CASSSFGDKNYGYTF. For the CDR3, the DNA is TGCGCCAGCAGCTCCTTTGGGGACAAGAACTATGGCTACACCTTC.